This TCR beta chain stems from a study of T cells in Graves' hyperthyroidism and ophthalmopathy (dated by TCRdb to between 2018 and 2020). As for the study more broadly: Peripheral blood was collected at initial diagnosis, before any treatment. The paper describes TCR Vbeta CDR3 sequencing of some 130 peripheral blood samples, made up of under 50 ophthalmopathy patients, roughly 80 hyperthyroidism patients and roughly 17 progressor patients. The study also compared thyroid tissue and blood T-cell repertoires from 6 or 7 Graves' hyperthyroidism patients. The 95 to 100 discovery patients were randomly divided into training and test sets at a 7:3 ratio. Prospective prediction of ophthalmopathy was tested in an independent validation cohort of 18 to 20 hyperthyroidism patients and around 16 patients who later progressed to ophthalmopathy. After sampling, hyperthyroidism patients received methimazole starting at 30 mg daily, and ophthalmopathy patients received high-dose intravenous methylprednisolone. To identify distinguishing TCR V-J signatures, a discovery cohort of around 100 patients was used, comprising 43 with Graves' ophthalmopathy and 57 with stable Graves' hyperthyroidism. Paper-wide results and their limitations: Blood samples also contained most of the expanded thyroid clonotypes (frequency above 0.001), which suggests that blood repertoires may reflect thyroid immune responses. In validation, the model predicted progression to ophthalmopathy a median of approximately 6.3 months before onset, with 65% to 71% sensitivity and 72.22% specificity. Ophthalmopathy was separated from stable hyperthyroidism by a 13 V-J signature model, with approximately 85% sensitivity and 81% to 83% specificity obtained in cross-validation and 80%/75% obtained in testing. Sample size was not statistically predetermined, and investigators were not blinded to group allocation.

The TCR beta CDR3 regions were amplified from the RNA transcripts. The TCR CDR3 was subjected to a first round of RT-PCR using the HTBI primer set and the Qiagen OneStep RT-PCR kit. The libraries were constructed in a second round of multiplex PCR and then size-selected and purified. Paired-end sequencing of the libraries was performed with 100 bp reads on an Illumina HiSeq2000. The paper's processing steps were these. SOAPnuke was used to process the raw data, with reads discarded if the reads contained adapters or uncalled bases, had a mean Phred below 15, or lacked an exact constant-primer or identifier match. COPE v1.2.5 was used to merge the high-quality paired reads, and each unique nucleotide sequence was defined as a clonotype. MiTCR v1.1 was used to align clonotypes to the IMGT TRBV, TRBD and TRBJ reference segments. Analysis was restricted to V-J combinations with a frequency above 0.0001, which covered approximately 99% of repertoires. The TCS score was defined as the ratio of F50 (clonal expansion) to E x V (chaos), calculated using BLOSUM62-based TCRdist between CDR3 peptides within each V-J. Welch's t-statistics and random forest reduced 450 to 600 V-J features to under 15, which were used in a naive Bayes classifier (R e1071). In-frame beta chains were kept once TCRdb had trimmed the public reads at Q25 with fastp and called clones with MiXCR. Rows are unified per CDR3 protein, each entry keeping the most common DNA and genes. It is TCRdb's table, rather than the study itself, that gives the V and J calls and clone size. The sample has 400,000 to 600,000 distinct CDR3 sequences on record, roughly 15% of them singletons. Of the sample, approximately 32% falls within the top ten clones.

There are 14 amino acids in the CDR3, from cysteine to phenylalanine inclusive. CDR3 DNA is the only sequence kept; it has 42 bases, read in frame from the first base. Ends trimmed: V by 9 bases, J by 2 bases; bases unmatched to a gene: 9. CDR1 and CDR2, per the germline V gene, are SGHRS and YFSETQ. For this clonotype: Its target antigen remains unknown. Base qualities are missing; no much larger clone stands one base away.

Ophthalmopathy patients had moderately to severely active disease, Clinical Activity Score of at least 3, NOSPECS grade of at least 4, and duration under 3 months. Patients with uncontrolled infections, other autoimmune diseases, pregnancy or lactation were excluded. Diagnoses relied on clinical symptoms, serum thyroxine and TRAb, thyroid ultrasound and orbital computed tomography. Ficoll-Paque density gradient centrifugation was used to isolate PBMCs from approximately 11 ml of fresh peripheral blood. Trizol reagent was used to extract total RNA, and RNA quality was then checked on an Agilent 2100 Bioanalyzer.

The chain links TRBV5-1 with TRBJ2-3; a stretch of 7 junction bases matches TRBD1. Specimen: blood. This sequence originates from a woman in her thirties with Graves' ophthalmopathy. The DNA is TGCGCCACTTCGCCTGACAGGGCCACAGATACGCAGTATTTT. Translated, this gives CATSPDRATDTQYF.